This TCR beta chain emerged from a study of T cell changes during pregnancy in multiple sclerosis. Some clones are missing from TCRdb's copy, which holds only in-frame ones; the method was immunoSEQ multiplex PCR. The sample records about 59,000 clones, roughly 93% being singletons. The CDR3 is 12 residues long. Trimming took off 6 bases at V and 4 bases at J, with 10 bases between the two ends. The germline V gene encodes CDR1 MNHEY and CDR2 SVGAGI. J is TRBJ2-7 and V is TRBV6-5; unclear D gene. The sample in question was CD8+ T cells from peripheral blood mononuclear cells, obtained in the third trimester of pregnancy. The TCR originated in a female donor with multiple sclerosis, enrolled in a pregnancy study. CDR3 residues: CASSFNSYEQYF. CDR3 DNA: TGTGCCAGCAGCTTCAACAGTTACGAGCAGTACTTC.